The sequence of this T cell receptor beta chain was determined in a study of blood T cell repertoires in COVID-19. In the authors' workflow: It was from reference gene primer amplification that nucleated cell counts were estimated. TCRdb keeps only in-frame clones here, not all; method: immunoSEQ multiplex PCR. D and trimming were read from the DNA, whereas the V and J calls and clone size are those reported in that table. Of 260,000 or so clones detected, 87% appear once; the ten largest clones hold approximately 2.8%. This study enrolled people aged 18 to 89 from around 26 US geographic areas. Categorization into cohorts depended on clinical history that participants reported. The origin of this receptor is a woman in her twenties or thirties with acute COVID-19. The sequenced material came from PBMCs or T cells enriched from blood (not recorded which).

CDR3 in amino acids: CASSYSSGEYGYTF. In DNA, the CDR3 is TGTGCCAGCAGTTATTCCTCCGGAGAATATGGCTACACCTTC. V gene TRBV6-5 combines with J gene TRBJ1-2; no clear D. The CDR3 loop spans 14 amino acids. The V end was cut by 3 bases, the J end by 5 bases, with 13 bases between. Germline V CDR1 and CDR2: MNHEY, SVGAGI.